A single sample is the source of the 14 T cell receptor beta chains below, sequenced in a study of blood T cell repertoires in COVID-19. Repertoires were generated with immunoSEQ multiplex PCR, while TCRdb's copy carries only in-frame clones and drops some. The table records around 200,000 clones, over 75% of them present only once. The sample was PBMCs or T cells enriched from blood (not recorded which). These receptors were collected from a woman between 40 and 55 years old with acute COVID-19.

For the CDR3, the DNA is TGTGCCAGCAGTTACTCCCAGCGGCAGGGAGGAGCTTTCTTT. This sequence encodes CASSYSQRQGGAFF. The J gene is TRBJ1-1, the V gene TRBV6-2 or TRBV6-3; D is perhaps TRBD1 (5 bases). The germline CDR1 and CDR2 sequences are MNHEY and SVGEGT. There are 14 residues in the CDR3. Trimming took off 0 bases at V and 10 bases at J, with 15 bases between the two ends.

The chain recombines TRBV11-2 with TRBJ1-6; no firm D call. This CDR3 region has 14 residues. The germline V and J ends were trimmed by 3 bases and 10 bases, with 13 bases remaining between them. Germline loops: CDR1 SGHAT, CDR2 FQNNGV. The CDR3: CASSFSGPGSPLHF. CDR3 coding DNA: TGTGCCAGCAGCTTCTCCGGGCCGGGGTCACCCCTCCACTTT.

The CDR3 here is CASSPTTGQGIVTNEKLFF. The CDR3 DNA is TGTGCCAGTAGCCCAACCACCGGACAGGGGATTGTAACTAATGAAAAACTGTTTTTT. The gene calls are TRBV19 and TRBJ1-4, with 9 positions matching TRBD1. The germline V gene encodes CDR1 LNHDA and CDR2 SQIVND (reference sequence). Losses at the gene ends were 6 bases for V and 1 base for J; bases not matched to a gene: 15. The CDR3 contains 19 residues.

There are a few counts of this clone. In DNA form, the CDR3 reads TGTGCCAGCAGCTTAGTTACGGGGATTAATTCACCCCTCCACTTT. Residues: CASSLVTGINSPLHF. The rearrangement joins TRBV7-9 to TRBJ1-6; D remains ambiguous. The germline CDR1 and CDR2 sequences are SEHNR and FQNEAQ (reference sequence). The V and J ends lost 1 base and 6 bases respectively, with 10 bases between them. CDR3 length: 15 amino acids.

This chain links TRBV2 with TRBJ1-2; D is possibly TRBD1 (6 bases). The germline gives CDR1 SNHLY, CDR2 FYNNEI. V gave up 0 bases and J gave up 3 bases, with 11 bases separating them. The CDR3 extends over 15 amino acids. The CDR3 DNA sequence: TGTGCCAGCAGTGAAGCGTCGCAGGGGCACTATGGCTACACCTTC. Translation gives CASSEASQGHYGYTF.

The V gene is TRBV30, the J gene TRBJ1-2; 7 nucleotides align to TRBD1. CDR3 length: 14 residues. Losses at the gene ends were 1 base for V and 4 bases for J; bases not matched to a gene: 6. The germline V gene encodes CDR1 GTSNPN and CDR2 SVGIG (reference sequence). CDR3 sequence reads: CAWSGQGGGYGYTF. CDR3 nucleotides: TGTGCCTGGAGTGGACAGGGAGGAGGCTATGGCTACACCTTC.

On this clone: At one of its ends the junction is not consistent with the germline gene, which may arise from a read error. This rearrangement joins TRBV6-1 to TRBJ2-1; 10 positions agree with TRBD2. The CDR3 sequence is 17 residues long. Germline CDR1 reads MNHNS; CDR2 reads SASEGT. The CDR3 is CASSEGGAGGRRNEQFF. CDR3 nucleotide sequence: TGTGCCAGCAGCGAAGGGGGAGCGGGGGGGCGACGCAATGAGCAGTTCTTC.

The gene calls are TRBV30 and TRBJ1-5, with D unresolved. V shed 3 bases and J shed 0 bases, with 9 bases lying between them. Germline assignment: CDR1 GTSNPN and CDR2 SVGIG (reference sequence). This CDR3 region has 14 residues. CDR3 DNA sequence: TGTGCCTGGAGGGAGGGTTATAGCAATCAGCCCCAGCATTTT. Protein: CAWREGYSNQPQHF.

J is TRBJ2-1 and V is TRBV30; 11 bases agree with TRBD2. This CDR3 is built from 14 residues. V lost 5 bases and J lost 9; bases outside the gene matches: 9. From germline, CDR1 is GTSNPN and CDR2 SVGIG (reference sequence). The CDR3 is CAWEKGLAGTEQFF. The CDR3 DNA reads TGTGCCTGGGAGAAAGGACTAGCGGGCACTGAGCAGTTCTTC.

This chain links TRBV10-1 with TRBJ2-2; tentative D call: TRBD1 (6 bases). V gave up 6 bases and J gave up 3 bases, with 11 bases separating them. The CDR3 has 14 residues. Germline CDR1 and CDR2: WNHNN and SYGVQD (reference sequence). CDR3 DNA sequence: TGCGCCAGCAGACAGGGTAGGGACACCGGGGAGCTGTTTTTT. The encoded protein is CASRQGRDTGELFF.

This chain connects TRBV3-1 (or the pseudogene TRBV3-2) to TRBJ1-2; 10 bases map to TRBD1. V shed 1 base, J shed 4 bases, and the junction held 6 bases outside the gene matches. The germline V gene has CDR1 LGHDT and CDR2 YNNKEL (reference sequence). CDR3 length equals 16 residues. CDR3 region: CASSQAPTGGGYGYTF. In nucleotides, the CDR3 is TGTGCCAGCAGCCAAGCCCCGACAGGGGGCGGCTATGGCTACACCTTC.

The V and J genes are TRBV4-2 and TRBJ1-2; 9 bases map to TRBD1. Germline V gene data show CDR1 as LGHNA and CDR2 as YNFKEQ. The CDR3 is 19 amino acids. V gave up 4 bases and J gave up 4 bases; unmatched junction bases: 19. The CDR3, as DNA: TGTGCCAGCAGCCTTCGAACCGGGACAGGGAGTTGGGATGGCTATGGCTACACCTTC. Translating it yields CASSLRTGTGSWDGYGYTF.

The chain has TRBV4-2 and TRBJ2-1, with TRBD1 matching over 10 bases. The V segment lost 0 bases and the J segment 3 bases; nucleotides outside the gene matches: 8. Germline CDR1 LGHNA, CDR2 YNFKEQ. The CDR3 totals 18 residues. The CDR3 DNA is TGTGCCAGCAGCCAAGACCGAACTGGACAGGGGGGCTACAATGAGCAGTTCTTC. Protein product: CASSQDRTGQGGYNEQFF.

The gene calls are TRBV27 and TRBJ2-3; 12 nucleotides align to TRBD2. CDR1 MNHEY and CDR2 SMNVEV come from the germline V gene (reference sequence). V lost 5 bases, J lost 5 bases, and 11 bases stayed unmatched. The CDR3 spans 17 residues. The CDR3 nucleotides read TGTGCCAGCAGTATTTTGCTAGCGGGGGGGCCTGAAGATACGCAGTATTTT. The encoded protein is CASSILLAGGPEDTQYF.